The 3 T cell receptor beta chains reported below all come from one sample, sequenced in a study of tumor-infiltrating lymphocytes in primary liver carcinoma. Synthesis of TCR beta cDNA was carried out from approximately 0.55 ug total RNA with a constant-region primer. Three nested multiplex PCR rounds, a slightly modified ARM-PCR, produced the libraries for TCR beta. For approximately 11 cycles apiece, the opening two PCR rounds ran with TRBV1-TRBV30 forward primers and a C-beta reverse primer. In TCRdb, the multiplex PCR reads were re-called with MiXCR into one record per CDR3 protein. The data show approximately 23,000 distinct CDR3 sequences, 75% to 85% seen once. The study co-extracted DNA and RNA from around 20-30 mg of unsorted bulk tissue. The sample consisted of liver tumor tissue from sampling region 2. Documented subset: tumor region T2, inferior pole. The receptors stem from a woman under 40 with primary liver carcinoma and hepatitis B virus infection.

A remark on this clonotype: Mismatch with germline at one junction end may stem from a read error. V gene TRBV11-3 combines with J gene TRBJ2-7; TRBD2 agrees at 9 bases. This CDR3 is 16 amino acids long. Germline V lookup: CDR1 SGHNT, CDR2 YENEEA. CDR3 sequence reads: CARSPLGLATTYEQYF. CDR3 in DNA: TGTGCCAGGAGCCCCCTAGGACTAGCGACGACCTACGAGCAATACTTC.

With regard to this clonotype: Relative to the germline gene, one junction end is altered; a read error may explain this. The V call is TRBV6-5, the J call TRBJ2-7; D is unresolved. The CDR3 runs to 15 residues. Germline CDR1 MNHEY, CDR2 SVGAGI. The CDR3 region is CASGYKVRSSYEQYF. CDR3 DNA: TGTGCCAGCGGTTACAAGGTCAGAAGCTCCTACGAGCAGTACTTC.

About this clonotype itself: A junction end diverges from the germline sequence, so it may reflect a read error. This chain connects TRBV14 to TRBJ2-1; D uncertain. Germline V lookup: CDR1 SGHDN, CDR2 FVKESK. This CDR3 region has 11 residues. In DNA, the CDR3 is TGTGCTAGCAACCAACGCAATGAGCAGTTCTTC. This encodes CASNQRNEQFF.